In this sample, the clone carrying this TCR beta chain turned up once. Other DNA sequences from this sample encode an identical CDR3 as well. The sample is drawn from a study of cytomegalovirus exposure and HLA in healthy donors. About the research overall: In terms of ancestry, the Caucasian-associated cluster contained roughly four fifths of the approximately 400 genotyped donors.

This cohort consisted of healthy bone marrow donors. With 60 Vbeta and 13 Jbeta primers, the PCR was carried out. The protocol was immunoSEQ multiplex PCR, while the TCRdb copy is restricted to in-frame clones and leaves out a portion. The data hold 150,000 or so clones, with about three quarters observed a single time. Germline V gene lookup returns CDR1 LGHNA and CDR2 YSLEER. Trimming at V came to 3 bases and at J to 7 bases, leaving 7 bases not matched to a gene. This CDR3 spans 16 amino acids. The V and J genes are TRBV4-3 and TRBJ2-1; TRBD2 agrees at 12 bases. The sequence came from a male donor in good health and CMV-seronegative. Sequencing input: PBMCs. DNA for the CDR3: TGCGCCAGCAGCCAGGATACTAGCGGGGGGCTTAATGAGCAGTTCTTC. The encoded protein is CASSQDTSGGLNEQFF.